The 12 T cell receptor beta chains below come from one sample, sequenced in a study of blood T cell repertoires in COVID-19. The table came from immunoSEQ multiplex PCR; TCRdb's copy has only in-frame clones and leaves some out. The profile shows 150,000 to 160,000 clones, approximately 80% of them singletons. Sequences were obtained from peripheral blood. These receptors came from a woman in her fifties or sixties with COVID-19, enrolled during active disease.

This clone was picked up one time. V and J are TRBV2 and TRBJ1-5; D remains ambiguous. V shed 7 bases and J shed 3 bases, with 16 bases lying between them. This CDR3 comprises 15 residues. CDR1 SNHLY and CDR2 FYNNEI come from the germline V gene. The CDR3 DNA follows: TGTGCCAGCACACCGGAGAAAGCGCCCAATCAGCCCCAGCATTTT. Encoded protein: CASTPEKAPNQPQHF.

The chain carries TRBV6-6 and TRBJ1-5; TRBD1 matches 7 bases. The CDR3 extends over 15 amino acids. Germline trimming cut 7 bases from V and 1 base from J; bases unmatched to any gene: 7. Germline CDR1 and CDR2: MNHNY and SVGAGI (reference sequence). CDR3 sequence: CASNTQGLSNQPQHF. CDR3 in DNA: TGTGCCAGCAACACACAGGGGTTGAGCAATCAGCCCCAGCATTTT.

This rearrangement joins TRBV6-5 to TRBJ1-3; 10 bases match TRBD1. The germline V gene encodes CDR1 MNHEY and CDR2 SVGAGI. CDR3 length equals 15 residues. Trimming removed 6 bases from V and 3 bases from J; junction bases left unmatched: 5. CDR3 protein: CASSPTGGSGNTIYF. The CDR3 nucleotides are TGTGCCAGCAGCCCGACAGGGGGCAGTGGAAACACCATATATTTT.

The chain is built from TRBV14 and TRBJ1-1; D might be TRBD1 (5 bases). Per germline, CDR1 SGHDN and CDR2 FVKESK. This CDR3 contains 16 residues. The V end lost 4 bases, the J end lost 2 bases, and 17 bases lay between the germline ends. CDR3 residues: CASSPLRGGSNTEAFF. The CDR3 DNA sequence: TGTGCCAGCAGCCCCCTAAGGGGCGGATCAAACACTGAAGCTTTCTTT.

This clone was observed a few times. The DNA of the CDR3 is TGTGCCAGCAGCTTATCAAGACAGGGGGCAGGTGAGCAGTTCTTC. This gives the protein CASSLSRQGAGEQFF. The chain combines TRBV11-3 with TRBJ2-1; 10 nucleotides agree with TRBD1. Per germline, CDR1 SGHNT and CDR2 YENEEA. The CDR3 is 15 amino acids. J was trimmed by 9 bases and V by 2 bases; bases with no gene match: 7. Looking up the rest from reference TRBV11-3 and TRBJ2-1 gives the full variable domain: EAGVVQSPRYKIIEKKQPVAFWCNPISGHNTLYWYLQNLGQGPELLIRYENEEAVDDSQLPKDRFSAERLKGVDSTLKIQPAELGDSAVYLCASSLSRQGAGEQFFGPGTRLTVL.

CDR3 amino acids: CASSLRVGGIAEQYF. CDR3 sequence (DNA): TGTGCCAGCAGCTTACGAGTAGGAGGGATTGCCGAGCAGTACTTC. The chain recombines TRBV7-8 with TRBJ2-7, with D possibly TRBD2 on 6 matching bases. This CDR3 is built from 15 residues. The V gene's germline CDR1 is SGHVS and CDR2 FQNEAQ. Deletions cut 2 bases from V and 6 bases from J, with 17 bases between.

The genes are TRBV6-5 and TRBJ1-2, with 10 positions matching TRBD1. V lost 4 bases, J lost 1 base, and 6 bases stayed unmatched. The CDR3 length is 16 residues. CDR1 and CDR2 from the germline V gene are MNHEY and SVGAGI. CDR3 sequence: CASSFIRTGGNYGYTF. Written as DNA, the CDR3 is TGTGCCAGCAGTTTCATCCGGACAGGGGGTAACTATGGCTACACCTTC.

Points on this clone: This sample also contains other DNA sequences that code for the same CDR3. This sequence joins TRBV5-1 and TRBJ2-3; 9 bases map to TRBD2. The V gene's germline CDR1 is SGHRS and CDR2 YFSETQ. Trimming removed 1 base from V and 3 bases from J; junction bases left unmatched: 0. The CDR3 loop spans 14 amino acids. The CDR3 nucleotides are TGCGCCAGCAGCTTGACTAGCGGGACAGATACGCAGTATTTT. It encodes CASSLTSGTDTQYF.

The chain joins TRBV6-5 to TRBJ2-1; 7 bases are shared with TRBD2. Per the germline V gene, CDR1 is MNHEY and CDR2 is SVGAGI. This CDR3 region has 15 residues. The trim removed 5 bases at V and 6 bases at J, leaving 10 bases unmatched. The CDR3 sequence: CASSPRTSGGNEQFF. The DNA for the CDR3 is TGTGCCAGCAGTCCCCGGACTAGTGGGGGCAATGAGCAGTTCTTC.

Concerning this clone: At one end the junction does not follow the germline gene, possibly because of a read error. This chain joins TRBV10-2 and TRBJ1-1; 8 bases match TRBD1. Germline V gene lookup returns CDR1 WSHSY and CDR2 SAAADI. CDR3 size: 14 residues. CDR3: CASTETGVVTEAFF. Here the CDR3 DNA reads TGCGCCAGCACTGAGACAGGGGTCGTCACTGAAGCTTTCTTT.

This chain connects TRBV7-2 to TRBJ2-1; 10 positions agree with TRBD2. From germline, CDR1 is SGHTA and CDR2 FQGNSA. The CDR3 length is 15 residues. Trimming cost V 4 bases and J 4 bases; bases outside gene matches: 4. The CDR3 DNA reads TGTGCCAGCAGCTCTACAGCGGGAGGGTACAATGAGCAGTTCTTC. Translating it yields CASSSTAGGYNEQFF. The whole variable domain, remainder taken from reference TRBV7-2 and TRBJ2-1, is GAGVSQSPSNKVTEKGKDVELRCDPISGHTALYWYRQSLGQGLEFLIYFQGNSAPDKSGLPSDRFSAERTGGSVSTLTIQRTQQEDSAVYLCASSSTAGGYNEQFFGPGTRLTVL.

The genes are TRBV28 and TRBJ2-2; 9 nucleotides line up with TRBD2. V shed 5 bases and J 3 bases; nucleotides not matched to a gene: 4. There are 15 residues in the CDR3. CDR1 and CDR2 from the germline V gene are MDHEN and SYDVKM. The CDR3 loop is CASSVSGRHTGELFF. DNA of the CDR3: TGTGCCAGCAGTGTTAGCGGGAGACACACCGGGGAGCTGTTTTTT.